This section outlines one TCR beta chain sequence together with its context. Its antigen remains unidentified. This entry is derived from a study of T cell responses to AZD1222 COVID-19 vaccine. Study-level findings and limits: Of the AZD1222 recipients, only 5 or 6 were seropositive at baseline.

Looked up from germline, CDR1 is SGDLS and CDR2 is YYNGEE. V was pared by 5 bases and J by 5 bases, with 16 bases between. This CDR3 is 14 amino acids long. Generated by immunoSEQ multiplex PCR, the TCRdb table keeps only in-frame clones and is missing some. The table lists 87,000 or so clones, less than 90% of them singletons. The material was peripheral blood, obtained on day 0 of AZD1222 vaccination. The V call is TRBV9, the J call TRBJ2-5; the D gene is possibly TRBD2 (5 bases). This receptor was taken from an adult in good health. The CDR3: CASSQFASMETQYF. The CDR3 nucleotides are TGTGCCAGCAGTCAATTTGCTAGCATGGAGACCCAGTACTTC.